These 28 T cell receptor beta chains were sequenced from one sample in a study of beta chain features in type 1 diabetes. Whole-study results and caveats: Shortening that was moderate but significant affected the TCRB CDR3s of Type 1 diabetes patients in all four CD4+ subsets.

These receptors' antigens are unknown. The whole isolated RNA underwent reverse transcription, so sequencing captured expressed TCRB transcripts. TCRdb's table, derived via immunoSEQ multiplex PCR, lists solely in-frame clones and lacks some. This sample has some 240,000 clones, with 16% found just once. The sequenced material came from naive CD4+ T cells from blood. The receptors were sampled from a man aged 30 to 45 with type 1 diabetes.

V is TRBV14 and J is TRBJ2-1; a weak D match, TRBD1 (5 bases). Trimming left V 2 bases short and J 5 bases short, with 13 bases between. CDR1 SGHDN and CDR2 FVKESK come from the germline V gene. This CDR3 is built from 15 residues. CDR3 DNA sequence: TGTGCCAGCAGCCAACTTGGACGACAGAACAATGAGCAGTTCTTC. This gives the protein CASSQLGRQNNEQFF.

The table lists this clone with a count of one. V usage is TRBV7-9 and J usage is TRBJ1-2, with D unresolved. The CDR3 totals 12 residues. The V gene lost 0 bases and the J gene lost 8 bases, with 7 bases spanning the gap. The germline V gene has CDR1 SEHNR and CDR2 FQNEAQ (reference sequence). The CDR3 reads CASSLAGKGYTF. CDR3 bases: TGTGCCAGCAGCTTAGCCGGGAAAGGCTACACCTTC. Supplemented by reference TRBV7-9 and TRBJ1-2, the full variable domain reads DTGVSQNPRHKITKRGQNVTFRCDPISEHNRLYWYRQTLGQGPEFLTYFQNEAQLEKSRLLSDRFSAERPKGSFSTLEIQRTEQGDSAMYLCASSLAGKGYTFGSGTRLTVV.

The rearrangement joins TRBV9 to TRBJ2-5, with D possibly TRBD2 on 5 matching bases. The V end was cut by 3 bases, the J end by 2 bases, with 11 bases between. Germline-derived CDR1 and CDR2 are SGDLS and YYNGEE. This CDR3 is built from 14 residues. CDR3 sequence (DNA): TGTGCCAGCAGCGCATTCACGGGACAAGAGACCCAGTACTTC. Protein sequence: CASSAFTGQETQYF.

The chain recombines TRBV5-4 with TRBJ2-1; a weak D match, TRBD1 (5 bases). Germline V gene lookup returns CDR1 SGHNT and CDR2 YYREEE (reference sequence). Between the trimmed V and J ends, which lost 5 bases and 0 bases, there was a span of 15 bases. This CDR3 has 16 amino acids. The CDR3 spells CASSVAGSSSYNEQFF. The CDR3 DNA is TGTGCCAGCAGTGTTGCAGGGTCAAGCTCCTACAATGAGCAGTTCTTC.

This clone has a handful of counts. The chain couples TRBV7-8 to TRBJ1-2; no clear D gene. V lost 5 bases and J 0 bases, leaving 16 bases between the germline ends. Germline CDR1 is SGHVS and CDR2 is FQNEAQ. The CDR3 is 16 residues long. The CDR3 DNA sequence: TGTGCCAGCAGCCCGTGGACGGACTCTACTAACTATGGCTACACCTTC. Its protein product is CASSPWTDSTNYGYTF.

Only a few counts were recorded for this clone. V gene TRBV19 combines with J gene TRBJ2-1; no firm D call. V was cut by 3 bases and J by 1 base, with 10 bases left in between. CDR1 is LNHDA and CDR2 is SQIVND in the germline V gene (reference sequence). CDR3 length equals 15 residues. CDR3 sequence (DNA): TGTGCCAGTAGTATCCCCACTACATCCTACAATGAGCAGTTCTTC. It specifies CASSIPTTSYNEQFF.

The chain is built from TRBV30 and TRBJ2-2; a possible D gene is TRBD2 (6 bases). The length of the CDR3 is 14 residues. The V end lost 2 bases, the J end lost 2 bases, and 9 bases lay between the germline ends. Germline V lookup: CDR1 GTSNPN, CDR2 SVGIG (reference sequence). Here the CDR3 reads CAWSRDSNTGELFF. CDR3 coding DNA: TGTGCCTGGAGTAGGGACTCCAACACCGGGGAGCTGTTTTTT.

This clone was counted between two and nine times. The chain employs TRBV9 and TRBJ2-1, with TRBD2 as a possible D gene (5 bases). Germline loops: CDR1 SGDLS, CDR2 YYNGEE. Trimming pared 3 bases from V and 10 bases from J, leaving 11 bases between. This CDR3 has 12 residues. CDR3 nucleotide sequence: TGTGCCAGCAGCGCCGTGCGGGCAGAGCAGTTCTTC. It codes for CASSAVRAEQFF.

Here the CDR3 reads CSVQREPGDTQYF. The CDR3 DNA is TGCAGCGTTCAAAGGGAGCCCGGAGATACGCAGTATTTT. The gene calls are TRBV29-1 and TRBJ2-3, with D possibly matching TRBD2 (5 bases). The CDR3 is made up of 13 amino acids. Germline CDR1 and CDR2: SQVTM and ANQGSEA. Trimming removed 5 bases from V and 5 bases from J, with 14 bases in between.

This clone has only a few counts. The V call is TRBV29-1, the J call TRBJ2-1; D is unresolved. The CDR3 covers 12 residues. Per germline, CDR1 SQVTM and CDR2 ANQGSEA. The CDR3 DNA reads as TGCAGTGCCCGTTTCCCCTACAATGAGCAGTTCTTC. Protein product: CSARFPYNEQFF.

The chain carries TRBV28 and TRBJ2-1, with 8 bases matching TRBD1. V lost 6 bases, J lost 5 bases, and 6 bases stayed unmatched. The CDR3 is 14 amino acids. Germline V gives CDR1 MDHEN, CDR2 SYDVKM. CDR3 nucleotide sequence: TGTGCCAGCAGCCCAGGGGGCTCAAACAATGAGCAGTTCTTC. Translated, it gives CASSPGGSNNEQFF. The variable domain in full, with the rest retrieved from reference TRBV28 and TRBJ2-1, is DVKVTQSSRYLVKRTGEKVFLECVQDMDHENMFWYRQDPGLGLRLIYFSYDVKMKEKGDIPEGYSVSREKKERFSLILESASTNQTSMYLCASSPGGSNNEQFFGPGTRLTVL.

V gene TRBV4-1 combines with J gene TRBJ2-4, with unresolved D. The CDR3 sequence is 15 residues long. V was pared by 4 bases and J by 0 bases, with 10 bases between. Germline V lookup: CDR1 MGHRA, CDR2 YSYEKL. The CDR3 sequence: CASSLALVAKNIQYF. The CDR3, as DNA: TGCGCCAGCAGCCTGGCGTTAGTAGCCAAAAACATTCAGTACTTC.

This clone was counted only a few times. V and J are TRBV29-1 and TRBJ2-5; D is possibly TRBD1 or TRBD2 (5 bases each). Germline loops: CDR1 SQVTM, CDR2 ANQGSEA. Between the trimmed V and J ends, which lost 2 bases and 5 bases, there was a span of 9 bases. The CDR3 is made up of 12 amino acids. The CDR3 DNA reads as TGCAGCGTTGAATCCGGGGCGGAGACCCAGTACTTC. This gives the protein CSVESGAETQYF. Variable domain in full (rest from reference TRBV29-1 and TRBJ2-5): SAVISQKPSRDICQRGTSLTIQCQVDSQVTMMFWYRQQPGQSLTLIATANQGSEATYESGFVIDKFPISRPNLTFSTLTVSNMSPEDSSIYLCSVESGAETQYFGPGTRLLVL.

The V and J genes are TRBV15 and TRBJ2-5; 7 bases are a match to TRBD2. Germline CDR1 is LNHNV and CDR2 is YYDKDF (reference sequence). The V and J ends lost 0 bases and 1 base, in that order; junction bases with no gene match: 8. The CDR3 sequence is 17 residues long. The CDR3 loop is CATSRDRGRDSQETQYF. DNA of the CDR3: TGTGCCACCAGCAGAGACAGAGGGAGGGACTCCCAAGAGACCCAGTACTTC.

This rearrangement joins TRBV30 to TRBJ1-5, with D unclear. Trimming stripped 0 bases from V and 7 bases from J, with 7 bases between. The germline CDR1 and CDR2 sequences are GTSNPN and SVGIG (reference sequence). The CDR3 loop spans 12 amino acids. The CDR3 region has the DNA TGTGCCTGGAGTGTACCGCCCCAGCCCCAGCATTTT. Residues: CAWSVPPQPQHF.

The table lists this clone with a few counts. The genes are TRBV4-3 and TRBJ2-1; 9 positions match TRBD1. The germline gives CDR1 LGHNA, CDR2 YSLEER. This CDR3 spans 16 amino acids. The ends lost 4 bases at V and 10 bases at J; junction bases unmatched: 14. The CDR3 is CASSPLPGDREKEQFF. Here the CDR3 DNA reads TGCGCCAGCAGCCCTCTACCGGGGGACAGGGAGAAGGAGCAGTTCTTC.

This sequence joins TRBV5-1 and TRBJ1-2, with D possibly being TRBD1 (5 bases). The CDR3 loop spans 15 amino acids. Trimming took 3 bases from V and 3 from J, leaving 15 bases between them. Germline CDR1 and CDR2: SGHRS and YFSETQ. The CDR3 nucleotides are TGCGCCAGCAGCTCCCGGGGAGGGGAGGACTATGGCTACACCTTC. The encoded protein is CASSSRGGEDYGYTF.

Regarding this clone: Other DNA sequences in this sample translate to the same CDR3. The gene calls are TRBV29-1 and TRBJ1-2; D unresolved. The CDR3 is 13 amino acids. Germline V lookup: CDR1 SQVTM, CDR2 ANQGSEA. Trimming left V 1 base short and J 1 base short, with 7 bases between. CDR3 amino acids: CSVEGTGNYGYTF. The CDR3 bases are TGCAGCGTTGAAGGGACGGGTAACTATGGCTACACCTTC.

The table lists this clone with a count of one. The chain combines TRBV5-1 with TRBJ1-1; no definite D call. Germline V gene lookup returns CDR1 SGHRS and CDR2 YFSETQ. The CDR3 is made up of 14 amino acids. Trimming removed 2 bases from V and 1 base from J, with 9 bases in between. The CDR3 loop is CASSFSPENTEAFF. The CDR3 DNA follows: TGCGCCAGCAGCTTTTCACCCGAGAACACTGAAGCTTTCTTT. The variable domain in full, with the rest retrieved from reference TRBV5-1 and TRBJ1-1, is KAGVTQTPRYLIKTRGQQVTLSCSPISGHRSVSWYQQTPGQGLQFLFEYFSETQRNKGNFPGRFSGRQFSNSRSEMNVSTLELGDSALYLCASSFSPENTEAFFGQGTRLTVV.

This chain links TRBV4-3 with TRBJ1-1, with D possibly matching TRBD1 (6 bases). The CDR3 is made up of 16 amino acids. The germline V gene encodes CDR1 LGHNA and CDR2 YSLEER. Trimming shortened V by 1 base and J by 0 bases, and 12 bases separated the two germline ends. The CDR3 loop is CASSQGPQGMNTEAFF. CDR3 sequence (DNA): TGCGCCAGCAGCCAAGGTCCACAGGGCATGAACACTGAAGCTTTCTTT.

The rearrangement uses TRBV7-6 and TRBJ1-5; D gene ambiguous. The CDR3 extends over 13 amino acids. Germline V lookup: CDR1 SGHVS, CDR2 FNYEAQ. Trimming took 5 bases from V and 5 from J, leaving 10 bases between them. In DNA form, the CDR3 reads TGTGCCAGCAGCCTCGGGGAGGATCAGCCCCAGCATTTT. Its translation is CASSLGEDQPQHF.

This sequence joins TRBV29-1 and TRBJ1-4; D gene ambiguous. V was trimmed by 7 bases and J by 4 bases, leaving 13 bases between them. Germline lookup yields CDR1 SQVTM and CDR2 ANQGSEA. This CDR3 contains 13 residues. The CDR3 nucleotides read TGCAGCGGTAGACGGGCCGTTAATGAAAAACTGTTTTTT. Residues: CSGRRAVNEKLFF.

Of note for this clone: This sample also contains other DNA sequences that code for the same CDR3. The chain uses TRBV29-1 and TRBJ1-1; the match to TRBD1 covers 9 bases. The germline CDR1 and CDR2 sequences are SQVTM and ANQGSEA. This CDR3 is built from 14 residues. Germline trimming cut 7 bases from V and 5 bases from J; bases unmatched to any gene: 11. CDR3 in DNA: TGCAGCGGGCAACAGGGGGCACAGGCGACTGAAGCTTTCTTT. As protein: CSGQQGAQATEAFF.

The sample holds a few counts of this clone. The gene calls are TRBV4-1 and TRBJ2-3; unclear D gene. The CDR3 covers 15 residues. Looked up from germline, CDR1 is MGHRA and CDR2 is YSYEKL. Deletions cut 3 bases from V and 3 bases from J, with 13 bases between. The CDR3 reads CASSHGPKGTDTQYF. The CDR3 DNA follows: TGCGCCAGCAGCCACGGGCCAAAAGGGACAGATACGCAGTATTTT.

The J gene is TRBJ1-2, the V gene TRBV18; D gene ambiguous. The CDR3 is made up of 13 amino acids. The V gene's germline CDR1 is KGHSH and CDR2 LQKENI. The V end was cut by 0 bases, the J end by 8 bases, with 10 bases between. Here the CDR3 reads CASSPPNRGGYTF. The CDR3 DNA follows: TGTGCCAGCTCACCACCGAACCGCGGGGGCTACACCTTC.

About this clone: The sample has other DNA sequences that encode this CDR3 too. V and J are TRBV30 and TRBJ1-2; D gene unclear. Between the trimmed V and J ends, which lost 3 bases and 2 bases, there was a span of 4 bases. The CDR3 runs 11 residues. Looked up from germline, CDR1 is GTSNPN and CDR2 is SVGIG (reference sequence). The CDR3: CAWSGNYGYTF. The CDR3 DNA reads as TGTGCCTGGAGCGGGAACTATGGCTACACCTTC.

This clone occurred a few times. The sample has other DNA sequences that encode this CDR3 too. The V gene is TRBV10-3, the J gene TRBJ2-5, with no clear D. V lost 1 base to trimming and J lost 4 bases, with 4 bases between them. Germline CDR1 ENHRY, CDR2 SYGVKD. This CDR3 region has 12 residues. This CDR3 is CAISELGETQYF. CDR3 DNA sequence: TGTGCCATCAGTGAGTTGGGAGAGACCCAGTACTTC.

CDR3 coding DNA: TGTGCCTGGAAAGGGGGCAACACCGGGGAGCTGTTTTTT. Amino acid sequence: CAWKGGNTGELFF. The chain employs TRBV30 and TRBJ2-2; 7 bases line up with TRBD1. This CDR3 spans 13 amino acids. From germline, CDR1 is GTSNPN and CDR2 SVGIG (reference sequence). V gave up 4 bases and J gave up 2 bases; unmatched junction bases: 1.